This T cell receptor beta chain was obtained from a study of PD-L1 blockade in urothelial cancer. Notes on the study in general: Tumor-associated TCR clones expanded more in blood at 3 weeks in patients with durable benefit.

Of note for this clone: The antigen is undetermined.

This sample's time point: peripheral blood 6 weeks after treatment start. Samples were collected from each patient before treatment and during treatment. Each patient gave between 1 and 8 of them in total. This CDR3 contains 15 residues. Germline CDR1 is SGHTA and CDR2 is FQGNSA. The V gene end was trimmed by 5 bases and the J gene end by 4 bases; junction bases not matched to a gene: 6. TCRdb keeps only in-frame clones here, not all; method: immunoSEQ multiplex PCR. Seen here are about 40,000 clones, about 85% observed once, and the top ten hold about 2.7%. The receptor's source is a man in his 70s with urothelial cancer. The chain joins TRBV7-2 to TRBJ2-3; 10 positions match TRBD2. Sequencing used PBMCs, obtained around atezolizumab (anti-PD-L1) treatment. For the CDR3, the DNA is TGTGCCAGCAGCATACTAGCGGGATGGGCAGATACGCAGTATTTT. This gives the protein CASSILAGWADTQYF.